This T cell receptor (beta chain) was retrieved from a study of radiotherapy plus CTLA-4 blockade in lung cancer. The CDR3 is made up of 13 amino acids. The germline V gene encodes CDR1 SGHVS and CDR2 FNYEAQ. V shed 5 bases, J shed 9 bases, and the junction held 4 bases outside the gene matches. TCRdb's copy holds only in-frame clones and misses some; the assay was immunoSEQ multiplex PCR. This table holds tens of thousands of clones, around four fifths found once. V gene TRBV7-6 combines with J gene TRBJ2-1; 10 nucleotides match TRBD1. Specimen: peripheral blood, collected from a patient treated with radiotherapy plus ipilimumab. The sequence was collected from a human donor with non-small cell lung cancer who had a partial response to radiotherapy plus ipilimumab. The CDR3 loop reads CASSLTGGFEQFF. The DNA of the CDR3 is TGTGCCAGCAGCCTGACAGGGGGCTTTGAGCAGTTCTTC.